The source of this T cell receptor beta chain is a study of T cells in Graves' hyperthyroidism and ophthalmopathy. The investigators amplified TCR beta CDR3 regions from RNA transcripts. The TCR CDR3 was amplified in a first-round RT-PCR using the HTBI primer set. TCRdb recomputed calls from the multiplex PCR reads with MiXCR, one row per CDR3 protein. The sample yields more than 550,000 distinct CDR3 sequences, roughly 20% seen once. The CDR3 loop spans 16 amino acids. Germline V gene lookup returns CDR1 SGHAT and CDR2 FQNNGV. Trimming left V 6 bases short and J 4 bases short, with 21 bases between. The sample comprised blood. This chain joins TRBV11-2 and TRBJ1-1; D may be TRBD1 (6 bases). This clonotype was obtained from a woman aged 45 to 65 with Graves' hyperthyroidism that later progressed to Graves' ophthalmopathy. As DNA, the CDR3 is TGTGCCAGCAGGGGACTAGCGGGGGGGCCTAGCACTGAAGCTTTCTTT. It codes for CASRGLAGGPSTEAFF.